This T cell receptor (beta chain) emerged from a study of immune characterization of retroperitoneal liposarcoma (dated by TCRdb to about 2019). Receptor libraries were prepared by PCR. The data were produced on a NextSeq 500. TCRdb's own reprocessing of the public reads used fastp at Q25 and MiXCR and kept productive beta chains. Each CDR3 protein appears once, grouped with its most common genes and DNA. The table for this sample lists around 8,000 distinct CDR3 sequences; roughly 30% of them were counted only once. More than 13% of the sample is taken by the ten largest. For CDR1 and CDR2, the germline V gene lists MNHNS and SASEGT. The V and J ends are trimmed by 1 base and 2 bases, leaving 6 bases between them. The cysteine opens and the phenylalanine closes a CDR3 of 14 amino acids. The DNA shown is the 42-base CDR3, in frame from base 1. Notes on this clonotype: No cognate antigen has been identified for it. The input lacks base qualities; no much larger clone sits a single base away.

The receptor was isolated from a male donor with retroperitoneal liposarcoma. Sequencing input: blood. The chain couples TRBV6-1 to TRBJ1-3; the D segment cannot be called with confidence. The CDR3: CASSEGRTGNTIYF. The DNA sequence is given as TGTGCCAGCAGTGAAGGCAGGACTGGAAACACCATATATTTT.